These 5 T cell receptor beta chains originate from one sample sequenced in a study of cytomegalovirus exposure and HLA in healthy donors. Clones were read by immunoSEQ multiplex PCR, and TCRdb kept only the in-frame ones, dropping some. The sample lists 95,000 to 150,000 clones, under 90% occurring once. Sequenced material: PBMCs. Every receptor here comes from a young woman in good health and CMV-seronegative.

The chain combines TRBV7-8 with TRBJ2-5; D remains unclear. The CDR3 is 13 amino acids. Per germline, CDR1 SGHVS and CDR2 FQNEAQ. Trimming left V 3 bases short and J 3 bases short, with 8 bases between. CDR3 DNA: TGTGCCAGCAGCTTCACAGACAAAGAGACCCAGTACTTC. Amino acids: CASSFTDKETQYF.

The chain uses TRBV5-1 and TRBJ2-7; tentatively, D is TRBD2 (6 bases). Trimming took 0 bases from V and 6 from J, leaving 13 bases between them. The V gene's germline CDR1 is SGHRS and CDR2 YFSETQ. This CDR3 comprises 14 residues. The CDR3 nucleotides are TGCGCCAGCAGCTTGGGACTCATGGGGGGCGAGCAGTACTTC. This codes for CASSLGLMGGEQYF.

The V and J genes are TRBV5-1 and TRBJ2-7, with 8 bases fitting TRBD1. Germline CDR1 SGHRS, CDR2 YFSETQ. With V trimmed by 1 base and J by 3 bases, 6 bases remained unmatched. CDR3 length: 15 residues. The CDR3: CASSLRAGGNYEQYF. CDR3 bases: TGCGCCAGCAGCTTGAGGGCAGGGGGCAACTACGAGCAGTACTTC.

The chain recombines TRBV11-3 with TRBJ2-1; the match to TRBD2 covers 11 bases. From germline, CDR1 is SGHNT and CDR2 YENEEA. This CDR3 comprises 16 residues. Trimming at V came to 0 bases and at J to 8 bases, leaving 6 bases not matched to a gene. The CDR3 loop reads CASSLELVLAGDEQFF. The CDR3 DNA follows: TGTGCCAGCAGCTTAGAGCTCGTACTAGCGGGAGATGAGCAGTTCTTC.

The chain joins TRBV7-9 to TRBJ2-7; a possible D gene is TRBD1 (6 bases). From germline, CDR1 is SEHNR and CDR2 FQNEAQ (reference sequence). Trimming cost V 7 bases and J 4 bases, with 17 bases left between them. This CDR3 comprises 14 residues. The CDR3, as DNA: TGTGCCAGCACCACCCAGGGGCCGATATACGAGCAGTACTTC. This codes for CASTTQGPIYEQYF.